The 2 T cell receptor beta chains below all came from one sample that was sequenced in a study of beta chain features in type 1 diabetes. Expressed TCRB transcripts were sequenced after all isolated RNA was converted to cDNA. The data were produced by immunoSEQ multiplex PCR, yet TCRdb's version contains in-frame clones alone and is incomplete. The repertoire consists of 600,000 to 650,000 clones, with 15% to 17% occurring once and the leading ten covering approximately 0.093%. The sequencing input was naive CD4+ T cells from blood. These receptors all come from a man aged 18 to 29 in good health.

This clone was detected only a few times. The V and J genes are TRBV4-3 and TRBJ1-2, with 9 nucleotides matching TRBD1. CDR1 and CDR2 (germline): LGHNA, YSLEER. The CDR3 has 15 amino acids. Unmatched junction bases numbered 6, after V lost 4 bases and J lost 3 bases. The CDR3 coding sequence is TGCGCCAGCAGCCTAGGACAGGGGAGGTACTATGGCTACACCTTC. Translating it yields CASSLGQGRYYGYTF.

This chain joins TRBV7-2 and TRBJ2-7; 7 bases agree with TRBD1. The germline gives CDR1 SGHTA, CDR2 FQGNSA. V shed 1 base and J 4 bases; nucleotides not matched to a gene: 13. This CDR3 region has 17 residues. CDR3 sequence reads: CASSLGRGLLASYEQYF. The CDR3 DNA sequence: TGTGCCAGCAGCTTAGGCAGGGGGTTACTCGCTAGTTACGAGCAGTACTTC. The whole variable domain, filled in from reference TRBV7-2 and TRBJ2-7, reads GAGVSQSPSNKVTEKGKDVELRCDPISGHTALYWYRQSLGQGLEFLIYFQGNSAPDKSGLPSDRFSAERTGGSVSTLTIQRTQQEDSAVYLCASSLGRGLLASYEQYFGPGTRLTVT.